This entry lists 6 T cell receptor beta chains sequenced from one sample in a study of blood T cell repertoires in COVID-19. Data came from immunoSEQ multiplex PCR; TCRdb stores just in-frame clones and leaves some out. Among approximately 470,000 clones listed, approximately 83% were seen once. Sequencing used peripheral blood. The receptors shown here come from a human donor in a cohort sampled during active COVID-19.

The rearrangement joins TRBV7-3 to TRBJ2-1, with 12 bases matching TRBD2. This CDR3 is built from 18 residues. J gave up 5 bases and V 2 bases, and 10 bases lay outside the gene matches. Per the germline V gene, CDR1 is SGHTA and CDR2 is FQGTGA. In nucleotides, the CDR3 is TGTGCCAGCAGCTTAGATGCCTCTAGCGGGAGGGCCGACAATGAGCAGTTCTTC. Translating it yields CASSLDASSGRADNEQFF.

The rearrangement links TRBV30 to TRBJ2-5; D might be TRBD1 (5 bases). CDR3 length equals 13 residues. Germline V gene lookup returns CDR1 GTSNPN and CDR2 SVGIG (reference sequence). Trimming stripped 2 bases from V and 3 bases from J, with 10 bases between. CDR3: CAWSLLREETQYF. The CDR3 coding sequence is TGTGCCTGGAGTCTCCTCAGGGAAGAGACCCAGTACTTC. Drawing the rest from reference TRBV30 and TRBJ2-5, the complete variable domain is SQTIHQWPATLVQPVGSPLSLECTVEGTSNPNLYWYRQAAGRGLQLLFYSVGIGQISSEVPQNLSASRPQDRQFILSSKKLLLSDSGFYLCAWSLLREETQYFGPGTRLLVL.

CDR3 nucleotides: TGTGCCAGCATCCCGGGACAGGGCATAACAGATACGCAGTATTTT. Translating it yields CASIPGQGITDTQYF. The chain uses TRBV27 and TRBJ2-3; TRBD1 aligns across 9 bases. Germline V gene lookup returns CDR1 MNHEY and CDR2 SMNVEV (reference sequence). The junction had 8 bases not matched to a gene; V was cut back by 7 bases and J by 3 bases. The CDR3 covers 15 residues.

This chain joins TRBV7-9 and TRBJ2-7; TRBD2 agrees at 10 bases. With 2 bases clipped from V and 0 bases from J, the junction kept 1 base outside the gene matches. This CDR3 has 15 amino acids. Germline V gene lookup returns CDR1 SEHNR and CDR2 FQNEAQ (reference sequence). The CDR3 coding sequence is TGTGCCAGCAGCTTAACTAGCGGGGCCTCCTACGAGCAGTACTTC. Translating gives CASSLTSGASYEQYF.

The CDR3 region has the DNA TGTGCCAGCAGCAGGGGCACAGGGGGCAGTAACTATGGCTACACCTTC. Amino acids: CASSRGTGGSNYGYTF. The V and J genes are TRBV5-8 and TRBJ1-2; TRBD1 agrees at 9 bases. The junction had 8 bases not matched to a gene; V was cut back by 4 bases and J by 1 base. Per the germline V gene, CDR1 is SGHTS and CDR2 is YDEGEE. The CDR3 length is 16 residues.

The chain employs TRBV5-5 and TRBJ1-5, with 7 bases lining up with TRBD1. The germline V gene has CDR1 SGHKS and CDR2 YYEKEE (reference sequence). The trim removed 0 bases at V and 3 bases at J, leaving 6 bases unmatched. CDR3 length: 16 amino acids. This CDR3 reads CASSLVGRGDNQPQHF. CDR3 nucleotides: TGTGCCAGCAGCTTGGTGGGCAGGGGGGACAATCAGCCCCAGCATTTT.